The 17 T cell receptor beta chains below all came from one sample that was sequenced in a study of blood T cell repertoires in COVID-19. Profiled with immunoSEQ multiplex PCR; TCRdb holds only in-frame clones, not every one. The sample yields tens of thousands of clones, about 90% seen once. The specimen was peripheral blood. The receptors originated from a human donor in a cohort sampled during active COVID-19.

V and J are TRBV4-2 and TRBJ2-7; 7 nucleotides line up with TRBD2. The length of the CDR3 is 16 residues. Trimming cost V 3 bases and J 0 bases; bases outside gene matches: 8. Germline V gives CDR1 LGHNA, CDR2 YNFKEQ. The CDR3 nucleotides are TGTGCCAGCAGCCAGGGGGGGGGACTTAGCTCCTACGAGCAGTACTTC. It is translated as CASSQGGGLSSYEQYF.

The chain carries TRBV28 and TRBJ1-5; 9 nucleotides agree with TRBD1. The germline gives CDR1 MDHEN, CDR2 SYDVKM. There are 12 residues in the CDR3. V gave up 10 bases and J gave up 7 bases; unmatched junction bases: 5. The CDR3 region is CATDRGQQPQHF. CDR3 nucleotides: TGTGCCACGGACAGGGGCCAGCAGCCCCAGCATTTT.

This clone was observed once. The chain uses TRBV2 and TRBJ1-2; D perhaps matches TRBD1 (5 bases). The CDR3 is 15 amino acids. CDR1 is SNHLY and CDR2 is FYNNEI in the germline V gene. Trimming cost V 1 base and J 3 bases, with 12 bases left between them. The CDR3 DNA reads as TGTGCCAGCAGTGAAGATCTGGGGCAGTACTATGGCTACACCTTC. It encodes CASSEDLGQYYGYTF. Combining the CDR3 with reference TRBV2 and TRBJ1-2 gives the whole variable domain EPEVTQTPSHQVTQMGQEVILRCVPISNHLYFYWYRQILGQKVEFLVSFYNNEISEKSEIFDDQFSVERPDGSNFTLKIRSTKLEDSAMYFCASSEDLGQYYGYTFGSGTRLTVV.

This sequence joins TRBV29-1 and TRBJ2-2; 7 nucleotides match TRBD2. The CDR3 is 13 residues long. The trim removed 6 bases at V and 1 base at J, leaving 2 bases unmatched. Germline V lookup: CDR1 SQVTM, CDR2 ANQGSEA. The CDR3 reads CSVAGLNTGELFF. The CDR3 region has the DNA TGCAGCGTAGCGGGGCTGAACACCGGGGAGCTGTTTTTT.

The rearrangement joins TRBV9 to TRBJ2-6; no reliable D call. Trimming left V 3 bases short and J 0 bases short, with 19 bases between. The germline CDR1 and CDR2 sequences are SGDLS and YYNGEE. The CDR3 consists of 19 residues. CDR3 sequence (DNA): TGTGCCAGCAGCGAACTTCAAACGTACCCTATCTCTGGGGCCAACGTCCTGACTTTC. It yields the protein CASSELQTYPISGANVLTF.

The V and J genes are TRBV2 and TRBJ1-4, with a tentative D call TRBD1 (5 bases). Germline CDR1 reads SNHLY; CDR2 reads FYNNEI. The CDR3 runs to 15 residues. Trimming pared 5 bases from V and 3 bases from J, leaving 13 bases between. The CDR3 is CASSTAGVANEKLFF. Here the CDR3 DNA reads TGTGCCAGCAGTACCGCGGGGGTGGCTAATGAAAAACTGTTTTTT.

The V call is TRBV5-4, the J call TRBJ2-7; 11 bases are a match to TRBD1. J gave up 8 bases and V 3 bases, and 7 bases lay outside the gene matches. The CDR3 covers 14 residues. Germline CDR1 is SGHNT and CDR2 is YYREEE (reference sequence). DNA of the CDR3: TGTGCCAGCAGCTCAACGGACAGGGGGCCAAAGCAGTACTTC. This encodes CASSSTDRGPKQYF. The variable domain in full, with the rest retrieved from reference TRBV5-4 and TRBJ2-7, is ETGVTQSPTHLIKTRGQQVTLRCSSQSGHNTVSWYQQALGQGPQFIFQYYREEENGRGNFPPRFSGLQFPNYSSELNVNALELDDSALYLCASSSTDRGPKQYFGPGTRLTVT.

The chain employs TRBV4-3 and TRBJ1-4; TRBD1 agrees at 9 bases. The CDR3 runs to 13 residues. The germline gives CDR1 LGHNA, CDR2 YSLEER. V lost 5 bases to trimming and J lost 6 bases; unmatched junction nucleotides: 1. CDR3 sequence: CASSWTGDEKLFF. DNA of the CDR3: TGCGCCAGCAGCTGGACAGGGGATGAAAAACTGTTTTTT.

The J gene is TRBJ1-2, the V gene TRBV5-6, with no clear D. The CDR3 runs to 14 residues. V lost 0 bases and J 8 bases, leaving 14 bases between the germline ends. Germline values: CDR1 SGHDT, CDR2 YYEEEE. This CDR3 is CASSLAASPRGYTF. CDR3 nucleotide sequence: TGTGCCAGCAGCTTGGCTGCTAGCCCGCGAGGCTACACCTTC. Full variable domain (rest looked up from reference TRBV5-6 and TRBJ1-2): DAGVTQSPTHLIKTRGQQVTLRCSPKSGHDTVSWYQQALGQGPQFIFQYYEEEERQRGNFPDRFSGHQFPNYSSELNVNALLLGDSALYLCASSLAASPRGYTFGSGTRLTVV.

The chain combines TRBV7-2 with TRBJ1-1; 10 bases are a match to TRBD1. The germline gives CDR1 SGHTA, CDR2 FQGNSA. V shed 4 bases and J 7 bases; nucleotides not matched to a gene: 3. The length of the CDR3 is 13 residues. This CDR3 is CASSSGQGVEAFF. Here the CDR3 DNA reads TGTGCCAGCAGCTCCGGACAGGGGGTTGAAGCTTTCTTT.

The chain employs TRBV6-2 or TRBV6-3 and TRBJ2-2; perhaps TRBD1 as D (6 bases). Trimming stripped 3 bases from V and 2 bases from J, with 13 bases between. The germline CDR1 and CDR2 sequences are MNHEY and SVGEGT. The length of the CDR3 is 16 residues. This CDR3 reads CASSYPTGANTGELFF. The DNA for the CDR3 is TGTGCCAGCAGTTATCCGACAGGAGCTAACACCGGGGAGCTGTTTTTT.

This CDR3 reads CASSPPGGSYNEQFF. For the CDR3, the DNA is TGTGCCAGCAGTCCGCCGGGGGGGAGCTACAATGAGCAGTTCTTC. The chain has TRBV6-5 and TRBJ2-1; 8 bases match TRBD2. The germline gives CDR1 MNHEY, CDR2 SVGAGI. Trimming at V came to 5 bases and at J to 3 bases, leaving 6 bases not matched to a gene. The CDR3 totals 15 residues.

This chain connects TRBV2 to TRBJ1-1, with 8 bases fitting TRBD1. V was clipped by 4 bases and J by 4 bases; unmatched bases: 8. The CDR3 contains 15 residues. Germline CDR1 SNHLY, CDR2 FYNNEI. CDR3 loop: CASSADRTGSTEAFF. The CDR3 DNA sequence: TGTGCCAGCAGTGCCGATAGGACAGGGAGCACTGAAGCTTTCTTT.

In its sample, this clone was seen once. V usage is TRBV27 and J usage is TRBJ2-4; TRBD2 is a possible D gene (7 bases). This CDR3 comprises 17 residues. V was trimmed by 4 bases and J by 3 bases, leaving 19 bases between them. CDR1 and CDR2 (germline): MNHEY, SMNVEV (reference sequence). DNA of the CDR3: TGTGCCAGCAGTTCCCCCCTAAGGCGGGGGCTCAAAAACATTCAGTACTTC. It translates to CASSSPLRRGLKNIQYF.

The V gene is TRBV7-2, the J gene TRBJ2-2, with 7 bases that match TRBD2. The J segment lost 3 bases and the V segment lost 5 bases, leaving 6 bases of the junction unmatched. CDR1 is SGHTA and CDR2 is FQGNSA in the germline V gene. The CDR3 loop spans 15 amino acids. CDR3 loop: CASSPRDYDTGELFF. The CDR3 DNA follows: TGTGCCAGCAGCCCCCGGGACTACGACACCGGGGAGCTGTTTTTT.

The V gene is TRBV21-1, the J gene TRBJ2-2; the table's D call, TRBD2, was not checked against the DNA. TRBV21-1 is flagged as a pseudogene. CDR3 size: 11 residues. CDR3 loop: CARLSTGELFF. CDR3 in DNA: TGTGCCCGACTCTCCACCGGGGAGCTGTTTTTT.

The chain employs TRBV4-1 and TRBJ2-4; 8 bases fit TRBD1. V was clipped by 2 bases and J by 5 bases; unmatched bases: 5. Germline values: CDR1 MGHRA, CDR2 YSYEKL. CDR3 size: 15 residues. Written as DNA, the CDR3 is TGCGCCAGCAGCCAACCGGACAGGGAGGAAAACATTCAGTACTTC. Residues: CASSQPDREENIQYF.